These 4 T cell receptor beta chains originate from one sample sequenced in a study of cytomegalovirus exposure and HLA in healthy donors. 13 Jbeta primers and 60 Vbeta primers were used for the PCR. The method was immunoSEQ multiplex PCR; TCRdb's version includes in-frame clones alone and lacks a portion of them. The sample table sets out about 99,000 clones. What was sequenced was PBMCs. The receptors derive from a man aged 35 to 55 in good health and CMV-seronegative.

This chain uses TRBV4-3 with TRBJ1-5; TRBD1 agrees at 9 bases. V was pared by 1 base and J by 7 bases, with 5 bases of the junction left unmatched. The length of the CDR3 is 15 residues. CDR1 and CDR2 from the germline V gene are LGHNA and YSLEER. This chain's CDR3 is CASSQVWTGEQPQHF. CDR3 in DNA: TGCGCCAGCAGCCAAGTGTGGACAGGGGAACAGCCCCAGCATTTT.

The chain uses TRBV11-2 and TRBJ2-4, with D possibly matching TRBD1 (5 bases). Germline loops: CDR1 SGHAT, CDR2 FQNNGV. With 1 base removed from V and 0 bases from J, the gap between germline ends came to 7 bases. This CDR3 region has 15 residues. The CDR3 region is CASSLGDRAKNIQYF. CDR3 nucleotides: TGTGCCAGCAGCTTAGGTGACAGAGCCAAAAACATTCAGTACTTC.

The rearrangement links TRBV28 to TRBJ2-6; TRBD2 aligns across 9 bases. CDR1 and CDR2 from the germline V gene are MDHEN and SYDVKM. The V and J ends lost 4 bases and 2 bases, in that order; junction bases with no gene match: 6. CDR3 length: 17 residues. CDR3 in DNA: TGTGCCAGCAGTTCCCCCGCGGGGGGGGCTGGGGCCAACGTCCTGACTTTC. Amino acid sequence: CASSSPAGGAGANVLTF. The whole variable domain, filled in from reference TRBV28 and TRBJ2-6, reads DVKVTQSSRYLVKRTGEKVFLECVQDMDHENMFWYRQDPGLGLRLIYFSYDVKMKEKGDIPEGYSVSREKKERFSLILESASTNQTSMYLCASSSPAGGAGANVLTFGAGSRLTVL.

The chain combines TRBV19 with TRBJ1-2, with unresolved D. This CDR3 contains 14 residues. V lost 3 bases and J 4 bases, leaving 12 bases between the germline ends. CDR1 is LNHDA, CDR2 SQIVND, per germline (reference sequence). The CDR3 is CASSMTYTLYGYTF. Here the CDR3 DNA reads TGTGCCAGTAGTATGACATACACCCTCTATGGCTACACCTTC.